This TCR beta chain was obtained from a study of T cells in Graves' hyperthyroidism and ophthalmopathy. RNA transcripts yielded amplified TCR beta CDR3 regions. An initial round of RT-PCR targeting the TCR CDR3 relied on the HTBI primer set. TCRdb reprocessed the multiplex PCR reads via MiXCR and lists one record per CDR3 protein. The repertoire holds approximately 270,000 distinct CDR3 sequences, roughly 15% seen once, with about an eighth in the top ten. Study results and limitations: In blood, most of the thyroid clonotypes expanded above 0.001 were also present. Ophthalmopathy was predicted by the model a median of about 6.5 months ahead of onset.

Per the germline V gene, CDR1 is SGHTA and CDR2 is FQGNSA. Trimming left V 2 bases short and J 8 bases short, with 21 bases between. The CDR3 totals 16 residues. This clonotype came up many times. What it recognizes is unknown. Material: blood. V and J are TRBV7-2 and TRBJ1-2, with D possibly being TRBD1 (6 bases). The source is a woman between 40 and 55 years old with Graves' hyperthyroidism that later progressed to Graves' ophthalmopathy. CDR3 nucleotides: TGTGCCAGCAGCTTATCCCTCTTAGGGGGGTTGGGCGGCTACACCTTC. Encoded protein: CASSLSLLGGLGGYTF.